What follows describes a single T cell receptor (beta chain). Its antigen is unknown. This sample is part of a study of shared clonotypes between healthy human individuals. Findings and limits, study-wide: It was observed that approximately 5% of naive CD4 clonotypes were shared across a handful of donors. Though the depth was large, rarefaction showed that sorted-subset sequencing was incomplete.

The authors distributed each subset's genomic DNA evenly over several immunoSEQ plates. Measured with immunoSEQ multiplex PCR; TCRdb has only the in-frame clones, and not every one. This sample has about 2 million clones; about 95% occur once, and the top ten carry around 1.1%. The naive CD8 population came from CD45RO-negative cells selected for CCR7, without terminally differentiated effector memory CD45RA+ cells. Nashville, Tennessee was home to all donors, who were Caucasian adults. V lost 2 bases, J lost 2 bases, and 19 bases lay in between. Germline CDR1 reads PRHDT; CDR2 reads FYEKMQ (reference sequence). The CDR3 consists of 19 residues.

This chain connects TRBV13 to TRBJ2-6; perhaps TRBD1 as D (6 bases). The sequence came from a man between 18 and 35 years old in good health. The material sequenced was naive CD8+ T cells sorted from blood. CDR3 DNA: TGTGCCAGCAGCTTAAGGCTCCCCCCAGGGGCCACTGGGGCCAACGTCCTGACTTTC. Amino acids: CASSLRLPPGATGANVLTF.